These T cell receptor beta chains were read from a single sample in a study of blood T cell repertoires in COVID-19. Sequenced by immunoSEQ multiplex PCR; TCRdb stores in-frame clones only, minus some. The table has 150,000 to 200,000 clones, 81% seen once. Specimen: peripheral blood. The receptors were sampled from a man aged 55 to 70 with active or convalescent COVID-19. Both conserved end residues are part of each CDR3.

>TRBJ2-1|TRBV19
CASSITGSSYNEQFF
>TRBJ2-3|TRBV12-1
CASSFGVCPPSTDTQYF
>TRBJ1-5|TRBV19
CASRTRQGGQPQHF
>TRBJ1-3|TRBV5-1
CASSPVRGAGNTIYF
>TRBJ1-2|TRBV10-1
CASGTEGQGPNYGYTF
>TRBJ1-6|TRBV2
CASREVGDMNSPLHF
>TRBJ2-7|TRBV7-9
CASSFDMGLAGGYEQYF
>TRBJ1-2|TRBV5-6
CASSPRGQTNYGYTF
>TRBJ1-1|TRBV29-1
CSGVGQGGTEAFF
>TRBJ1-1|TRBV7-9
CASSLAGQGVEAFF
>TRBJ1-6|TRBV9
CASSVGHTRDNSPLHF
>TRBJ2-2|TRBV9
CASSPGRLAGKGTGELFF
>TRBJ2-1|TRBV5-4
CASSFAAGAGGYNEQFF
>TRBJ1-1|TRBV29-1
CSVLKGPEAFF
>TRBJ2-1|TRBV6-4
CASSELAGVFNEQFF
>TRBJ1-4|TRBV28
CASSKRDRGEKLFF